Below, 28 T cell receptor beta chains from the same sample are listed, as sequenced in a study of cytomegalovirus exposure and HLA in healthy donors. Both 60 Vbeta primers and 13 Jbeta primers went into the PCR. Method: immunoSEQ multiplex PCR; TCRdb's copy keeps in-frame clones and lacks some. The sample holds under 250,000 clones, approximately 80% seen once. The sample taken for sequencing was PBMCs. The receptors come from a male donor in good health and CMV-seronegative.

The CDR3 DNA sequence: TGTGCCAGCAGCCCCCAACAGGGTAACGAGCAGTACTTC. Translated, it gives CASSPQQGNEQYF. The rearrangement uses TRBV5-4 and TRBJ2-5; TRBD1 is a possible D gene (6 bases). Judging by the DNA end, TRBJ2-7 fits better; the J call may be wrong. This CDR3 spans 13 amino acids. The germline gives CDR1 SGHNT, CDR2 YYREEE (reference sequence).

This chain uses TRBV29-1 with TRBJ1-1; D gene ambiguous. V lost 4 bases, J lost 1 base, and 16 bases lay in between. The CDR3 loop spans 15 amino acids. Germline CDR1 reads SQVTM; CDR2 reads ANQGSEA. The CDR3: CSVASPLRRNTEAFF. The CDR3 DNA sequence: TGCAGCGTTGCCAGCCCTTTAAGGAGGAACACTGAAGCTTTCTTT.

About this clone: Other DNA sequences in the same sample also yield this CDR3. This chain links TRBV19 with TRBJ1-1; the D gene is possibly TRBD1 (5 bases). The germline CDR1 and CDR2 sequences are LNHDA and SQIVND (reference sequence). The CDR3 runs 14 residues. Trimming took 1 base from V and 1 from J, leaving 7 bases between them. The CDR3 spells CASSIGQGNTEAFF. As DNA, the CDR3 is TGTGCCAGTAGTATAGGTCAGGGGAACACTGAAGCTTTCTTT. The variable domain in full, with the rest retrieved from reference TRBV19 and TRBJ1-1, is DGGITQSPKYLFRKEGQNVTLSCEQNLNHDAMYWYRQDPGQGLRLIYYSQIVNDFQKGDIAEGYSVSREKKESFPLTVTSAQKNPTAFYLCASSIGQGNTEAFFGQGTRLTVV.

V usage is TRBV19 and J usage is TRBJ2-1; TRBD2 agrees at 11 bases. The CDR3 totals 16 residues. Germline CDR1 and CDR2: LNHDA and SQIVND (reference sequence). Germline trimming cut 5 bases from V and 5 bases from J; bases unmatched to any gene: 8. The CDR3 protein is CASSGAGTSGNNEQFF. The CDR3 region has the DNA TGTGCCAGTAGTGGAGCCGGGACTAGCGGAAACAATGAGCAGTTCTTC.

The chain joins TRBV2 to TRBJ2-7, with 12 bases lining up with TRBD1. With V trimmed by 5 bases and J by 7 bases, 9 bases remained unmatched. The CDR3 has 15 residues. Germline lookup yields CDR1 SNHLY and CDR2 FYNNEI. The CDR3 sequence: CASSRDRGLLGEQYF. CDR3 nucleotides: TGTGCCAGCAGTCGGGACAGGGGGCTATTGGGGGAGCAGTACTTC. Together with reference TRBV2 and TRBJ2-7, the CDR3 gives the full variable domain: EPEVTQTPSHQVTQMGQEVILRCVPISNHLYFYWYRQILGQKVEFLVSFYNNEISEKSEIFDDQFSVERPDGSNFTLKIRSTKLEDSAMYFCASSRDRGLLGEQYFGPGTRLTVT.

J is TRBJ2-7 and V is TRBV25-1, with TRBD2 identical over 9 bases. After removal of 6 bases from V and 7 bases from J, the junction contained 10 bases not matched to a gene. The CDR3 is 14 amino acids. The germline V gene encodes CDR1 MGHDK and CDR2 SYGVNS. DNA for the CDR3: TGTGCCAGCAGCCTGGGGGCGGGAGGGGCTGAGCAGTACTTC. Translating gives CASSLGAGGAEQYF.

The J gene is TRBJ2-2, the V gene TRBV7-6; 9 bases line up with TRBD2. The germline V gene has CDR1 SGHVS and CDR2 FNYEAQ. V trimming: 5 bases; J trimming: 7 bases; junction bases outside the gene matches: 11. This CDR3 has 16 amino acids. DNA of the CDR3: TGTGCCAGCAGCCCCAAGGCGGGAGGGCCGAACGGGGAGCTGTTTTTT. Translating gives CASSPKAGGPNGELFF.

The chain employs TRBV15 and TRBJ1-5; the D gene is possibly TRBD1 (5 bases). The V end was cut by 0 bases, the J end by 4 bases, with 22 bases between. The CDR3 runs to 19 residues. In germline, CDR1 is LNHNV, CDR2 YYDKDF (reference sequence). The CDR3 region is CATSRDDRDSSWLNQPQHF. The DNA for the CDR3 is TGTGCCACCAGCAGAGATGACAGAGACAGCAGCTGGTTAAATCAGCCCCAGCATTTT.

This chain joins TRBV30 and TRBJ2-3; 8 bases agree with TRBD1. In germline, CDR1 is GTSNPN, CDR2 SVGIG (reference sequence). V shed 1 base, J shed 4 bases, and the junction held 1 base outside the gene matches. This CDR3 has 13 amino acids. In DNA, the CDR3 is TGTGCCTGGAGTGGGACAGGGCCAGATACGCAGTATTTT. It is translated as CAWSGTGPDTQYF.

V usage is TRBV9 and J usage is TRBJ2-7, with 10 bases that match TRBD1. J gave up 3 bases and V 4 bases, and 7 bases lay outside the gene matches. Germline values: CDR1 SGDLS, CDR2 YYNGEE. The CDR3 contains 15 residues. This chain's CDR3 is CASSPATGGVYEQYF. CDR3 in DNA: TGTGCCAGCAGCCCAGCGACAGGGGGCGTCTACGAGCAGTACTTC.

The chain carries TRBV6-5 and TRBJ2-7, with 7 bases that match TRBD1. The germline CDR1 and CDR2 sequences are MNHEY and SVGAGI. The CDR3 contains 16 residues. V lost 2 bases to trimming and J lost 2 bases; unmatched junction nucleotides: 9. CDR3 in DNA: TGTGCCAGCAGTTACCGTATAACGCAGGGGGCCTACGAGCAGTACTTC. Its translation: CASSYRITQGAYEQYF.

V and J are TRBV6-1 and TRBJ2-2; 14 nucleotides line up with TRBD2. Germline-derived CDR1 and CDR2 are MNHNS and SASEGT. V gave up 4 bases and J gave up 4 bases; unmatched junction bases: 5. The length of the CDR3 is 17 residues. The CDR3 is CASSGGLAGVSTGELFF. In nucleotides, the CDR3 is TGTGCCAGCAGTGGGGGACTAGCGGGAGTTTCCACCGGGGAGCTGTTTTTT.

The chain has TRBV2 and TRBJ1-5; 7 positions match TRBD1. CDR1 SNHLY and CDR2 FYNNEI come from the germline V gene. J lost 8 bases, V lost 7 bases, and 8 bases had no gene match. The CDR3 is 13 residues long. The CDR3 nucleotides read TGTGCCAGCACCGTACAGGGGATGAAGCCCCAGCATTTT. This translates into CASTVQGMKPQHF. Full variable domain (missing parts from reference TRBV2 and TRBJ1-5): EPEVTQTPSHQVTQMGQEVILRCVPISNHLYFYWYRQILGQKVEFLVSFYNNEISEKSEIFDDQFSVERPDGSNFTLKIRSTKLEDSAMYFCASTVQGMKPQHFGDGTRLSIL.

The V and J genes are TRBV5-6 and TRBJ2-1; D possibly corresponds to TRBD2 (5 bases). This CDR3 comprises 16 residues. V dropped 0 bases and J dropped 6 bases, with 16 bases sitting between them. CDR1 and CDR2 (germline): SGHDT, YYEEEE. Written as DNA, the CDR3 is TGTGCCAGCAGCTTGGCCGTTCCCGGACTCGGCAATGAGCAGTTCTTC. It specifies CASSLAVPGLGNEQFF.

This chain connects TRBV19 to TRBJ1-2, with TRBD1 matching 10 bases. This CDR3 comprises 17 residues. Germline CDR1 is LNHDA and CDR2 is SQIVND (reference sequence). J gave up 4 bases and V 3 bases, and 11 bases lay outside the gene matches. Written as DNA, the CDR3 is TGTGCCAGTAGTATCCGGACAGGGGGTCGCGGAGGCTATGGCTACACCTTC. It specifies CASSIRTGGRGGYGYTF.

Here the CDR3 DNA reads TGTGCCAGCACAGGACAGGCCCCCCACGAGCAGTACTTC. It yields the protein CASTGQAPHEQYF. The rearrangement joins TRBV27 to TRBJ2-7, with 7 bases that match TRBD1. CDR3 length equals 13 residues. Germline V gene data show CDR1 as MNHEY and CDR2 as SMNVEV (reference sequence). V trimming: 7 bases; J trimming: 5 bases; junction bases outside the gene matches: 8.

The CDR3 here is CASSEVGFIYEQYF. CDR3 DNA sequence: TGTGCCAGCAGTGAAGTGGGCTTCATTTACGAGCAGTACTTC. The chain links TRBV6-1 to TRBJ2-7; no clear D. Per the germline V gene, CDR1 is MNHNS and CDR2 is SASEGT. V was shortened by 1 base and J by 4 bases, with 11 bases between the two germline ends. The length of the CDR3 is 14 residues.

The V and J genes are TRBV29-1 and TRBJ1-2; D unresolved. The CDR3 length is 11 residues. Germline V gives CDR1 SQVTM, CDR2 ANQGSEA. V was clipped by 3 bases and J by 5 bases, with 7 bases between them. The CDR3 is CSVEPDYGYTF. In DNA form, the CDR3 reads TGCAGCGTTGAGCCAGATTATGGCTACACCTTC.

The chain joins TRBV15 to TRBJ2-1; 13 nucleotides match TRBD2. CDR1 is LNHNV and CDR2 is YYDKDF in the germline V gene (reference sequence). J lost 6 bases, V lost 1 base, and 3 bases had no gene match. This CDR3 has 16 residues. CDR3 region: CATSRAGLAGSNEQFF. As DNA, the CDR3 is TGTGCCACCAGCAGAGCGGGACTAGCGGGGAGCAATGAGCAGTTCTTC.

The rearrangement links TRBV27 to TRBJ2-7; 7 bases fit TRBD1. There are 13 residues in the CDR3. Germline V lookup: CDR1 MNHEY, CDR2 SMNVEV (reference sequence). V lost 2 bases, J lost 3 bases, and 1 base stayed unmatched. The CDR3 sequence: CASSLQGVYEQYF. CDR3 nucleotide sequence: TGTGCCAGCAGTTTACAGGGGGTCTACGAGCAGTACTTC.

This clone was picked up a small number of times. V gene TRBV7-9 combines with J gene TRBJ2-2, with D possibly TRBD1 on 6 matching bases. Trimming pared 5 bases from V and 7 bases from J, leaving 17 bases between. CDR3 length equals 15 residues. Germline CDR1 is SEHNR and CDR2 is FQNEAQ (reference sequence). DNA for the CDR3: TGTGCCAGCAGCCTATACAGGGCTGGGGACGGGGAGCTGTTTTTT. Residues: CASSLYRAGDGELFF. The entire variable domain, with the rest obtained from reference TRBV7-9 and TRBJ2-2, is as follows: DTGVSQNPRHKITKRGQNVTFRCDPISEHNRLYWYRQTLGQGPEFLTYFQNEAQLEKSRLLSDRFSAERPKGSFSTLEIQRTEQGDSAMYLCASSLYRAGDGELFFGEGSRLTVL.

V gene TRBV7-9 combines with J gene TRBJ2-1; TRBD2 agrees at 11 bases. The V gene's germline CDR1 is SEHNR and CDR2 FQNEAQ (reference sequence). This CDR3 has 16 residues. V gave up 5 bases and J gave up 4 bases; unmatched junction bases: 7. This CDR3 is CASSPGTSGAYNEQFF. CDR3 bases: TGTGCCAGCAGCCCCGGGACTAGCGGAGCTTACAATGAGCAGTTCTTC.

The V call is TRBV11-2, the J call TRBJ2-1, with 11 bases identical to TRBD2. The V and J ends lost 3 bases and 1 base, in that order; junction bases with no gene match: 8. The CDR3 contains 18 residues. CDR1 and CDR2 from the germline V gene are SGHAT and FQNNGV. CDR3 DNA: TGTGCCAGCAGCTTGATAGCGGGAGGGCCTAGGTCCTACAATGAGCAGTTCTTC. It encodes CASSLIAGGPRSYNEQFF.

The genes are TRBV5-4 and TRBJ1-1; D is perhaps TRBD1 (6 bases). Trimming left V 1 base short and J 1 base short, with 14 bases between. Germline CDR1 is SGHNT and CDR2 is YYREEE (reference sequence). This CDR3 region has 16 residues. CDR3 nucleotide sequence: TGTGCCAGCAGCTTGTTCACAGGGATAACGAACACTGAAGCTTTCTTT. Translated, it gives CASSLFTGITNTEAFF.

The V gene is TRBV5-1, the J gene TRBJ2-5; 8 positions agree with TRBD2. J lost 1 base, V lost 5 bases, and 13 bases had no gene match. CDR1 is SGHRS and CDR2 is YFSETQ in the germline V gene. The CDR3 has 17 amino acids. The CDR3 loop is CASSFRGGRGLQETQYF. CDR3 in DNA: TGCGCCAGCAGTTTTCGGGGGGGCAGGGGCCTCCAAGAGACCCAGTACTTC.

The rearrangement joins TRBV28 to TRBJ2-2; D call uncertain. The CDR3 loop spans 15 amino acids. In germline, CDR1 is MDHEN, CDR2 SYDVKM. Trimming pared 1 base from V and 4 bases from J, leaving 10 bases between. The CDR3 DNA reads TGTGCCAGCAGTTTATCAGCGCGATCCACCGGGGAGCTGTTTTTT. Translation: CASSLSARSTGELFF.

The chain uses TRBV5-6 and TRBJ1-5, with D perhaps TRBD1 (6 bases). V was pared by 0 bases and J by 5 bases, with 9 bases between. CDR1 and CDR2 (germline): SGHDT, YYEEEE. The CDR3 is 14 residues long. CDR3 loop: CASSLAAGDQPQHF. DNA for the CDR3: TGTGCCAGCAGCTTGGCGGCAGGGGATCAGCCCCAGCATTTT. The entire variable domain, with the rest obtained from reference TRBV5-6 and TRBJ1-5, is as follows: DAGVTQSPTHLIKTRGQQVTLRCSPKSGHDTVSWYQQALGQGPQFIFQYYEEEERQRGNFPDRFSGHQFPNYSSELNVNALLLGDSALYLCASSLAAGDQPQHFGDGTRLSIL.

The chain links TRBV28 to TRBJ2-3; D remains ambiguous. Germline assignment: CDR1 MDHEN and CDR2 SYDVKM. This CDR3 is built from 15 residues. Trimming left V 1 base short and J 6 bases short, with 14 bases between. DNA of the CDR3: TGTGCCAGCAGTTTATCCGGTTCCCTACGTGATACGCAGTATTTT. This encodes CASSLSGSLRDTQYF. Supplemented by reference TRBV28 and TRBJ2-3, the full variable domain reads DVKVTQSSRYLVKRTGEKVFLECVQDMDHENMFWYRQDPGLGLRLIYFSYDVKMKEKGDIPEGYSVSREKKERFSLILESASTNQTSMYLCASSLSGSLRDTQYFGPGTRLTVL.